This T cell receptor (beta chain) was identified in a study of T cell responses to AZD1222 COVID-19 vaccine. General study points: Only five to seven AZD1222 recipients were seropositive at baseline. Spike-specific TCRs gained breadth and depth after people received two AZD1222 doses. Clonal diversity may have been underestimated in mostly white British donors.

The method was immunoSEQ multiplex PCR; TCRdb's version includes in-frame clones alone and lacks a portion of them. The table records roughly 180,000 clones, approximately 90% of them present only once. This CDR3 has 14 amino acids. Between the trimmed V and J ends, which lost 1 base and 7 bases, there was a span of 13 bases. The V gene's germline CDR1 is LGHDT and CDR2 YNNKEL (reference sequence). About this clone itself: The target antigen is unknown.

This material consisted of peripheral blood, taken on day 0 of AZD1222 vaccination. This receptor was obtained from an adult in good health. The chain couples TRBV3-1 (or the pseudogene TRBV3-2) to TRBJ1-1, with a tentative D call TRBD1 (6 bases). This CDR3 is CASSQVAKGDEAFF. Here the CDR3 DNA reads TGTGCCAGCAGCCAAGTTGCCAAGGGGGATGAAGCTTTCTTT.